This TCR beta chain came from a study of T cell responses to AZD1222 COVID-19 vaccine. Study-wide findings and caveats: A rise in Spike-specific TCR breadth and depth followed two AZD1222 doses. The span of vaccine-associated CD4 TCRs extended across spike, with dominance at 160-218 and 743-854.

Germline CDR1 SGHTA, CDR2 FQGNSA. The V segment lost 5 bases and the J segment 3 bases; nucleotides outside the gene matches: 8. The CDR3 loop spans 16 amino acids. Regarding this clone: Antigen unknown.

This table comes from immunoSEQ multiplex PCR, and its TCRdb copy is limited to in-frame clones, with some not included. The sample records around 180,000 clones, around 92% being singletons. The material sequenced was peripheral blood, taken on day 0 of AZD1222 vaccination. The chain is built from TRBV7-2 and TRBJ2-5; 11 bases line up with TRBD2. The receptor was isolated from an adult in good health. CDR3 sequence: CASSPEIAGGKETQYF. The CDR3 DNA follows: TGTGCCAGCAGCCCCGAAATAGCGGGAGGGAAAGAGACCCAGTACTTC.